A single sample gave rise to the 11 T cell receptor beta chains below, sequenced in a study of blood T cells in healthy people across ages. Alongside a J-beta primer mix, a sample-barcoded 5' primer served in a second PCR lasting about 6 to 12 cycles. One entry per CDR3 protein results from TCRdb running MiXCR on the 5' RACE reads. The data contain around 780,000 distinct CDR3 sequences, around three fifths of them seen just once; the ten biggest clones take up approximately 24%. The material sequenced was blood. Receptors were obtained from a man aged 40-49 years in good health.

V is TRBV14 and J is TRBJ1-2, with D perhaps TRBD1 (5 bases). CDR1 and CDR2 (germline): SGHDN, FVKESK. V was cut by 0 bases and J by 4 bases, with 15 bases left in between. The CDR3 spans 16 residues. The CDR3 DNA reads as TGTGCCAGCAGCCAAGAAGTCGGGGGAACGGGCTATGGCTACACCTTC. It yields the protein CASSQEVGGTGYGYTF.

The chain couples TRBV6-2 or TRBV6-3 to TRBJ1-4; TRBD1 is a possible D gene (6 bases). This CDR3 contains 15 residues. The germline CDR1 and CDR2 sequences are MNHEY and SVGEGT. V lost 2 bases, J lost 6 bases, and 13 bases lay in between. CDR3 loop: CASSYPGDKDEKLFF. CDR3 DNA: TGTGCCAGCAGTTACCCAGGGGACAAAGATGAAAAACTGTTTTTT.

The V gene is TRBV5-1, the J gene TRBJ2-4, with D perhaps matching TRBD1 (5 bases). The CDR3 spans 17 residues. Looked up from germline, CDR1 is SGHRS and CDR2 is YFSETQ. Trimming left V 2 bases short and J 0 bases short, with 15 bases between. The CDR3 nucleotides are TGCGCCAGCAGCTTAAGGGGTGCCGCATTAGCCAAAAACATTCAGTACTTC. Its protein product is CASSLRGAALAKNIQYF.

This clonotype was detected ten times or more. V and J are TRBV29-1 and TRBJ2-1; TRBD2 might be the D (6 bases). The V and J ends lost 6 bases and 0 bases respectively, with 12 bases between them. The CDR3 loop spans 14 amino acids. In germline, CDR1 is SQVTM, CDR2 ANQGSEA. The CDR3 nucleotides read TGCAGCGTAAATAGCGGAGGCTCCTACAATGAGCAGTTCTTC. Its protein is CSVNSGGSYNEQFF.

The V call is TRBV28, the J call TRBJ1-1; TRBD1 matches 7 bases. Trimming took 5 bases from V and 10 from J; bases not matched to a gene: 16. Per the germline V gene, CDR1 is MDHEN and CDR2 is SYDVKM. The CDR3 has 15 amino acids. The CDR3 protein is CASSVQQGIKRGAFF. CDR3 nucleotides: TGTGCCAGCAGTGTACAACAGGGGATTAAAAGGGGAGCTTTCTTT.

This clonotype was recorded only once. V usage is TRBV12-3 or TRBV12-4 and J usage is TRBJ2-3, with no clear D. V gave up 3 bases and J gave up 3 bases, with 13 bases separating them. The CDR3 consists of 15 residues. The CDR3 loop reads CASSFMTGTTDTQYF. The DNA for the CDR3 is TGTGCCAGCAGTTTTATGACGGGTACGACAGATACGCAGTATTTT.

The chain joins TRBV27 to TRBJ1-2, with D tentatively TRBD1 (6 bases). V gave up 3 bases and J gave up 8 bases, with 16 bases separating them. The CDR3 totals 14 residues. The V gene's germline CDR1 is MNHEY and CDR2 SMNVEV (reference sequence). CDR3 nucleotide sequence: TGTGCCAGCAGTTTTGATACAGGGTTCCAGGGCTACACCTTC. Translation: CASSFDTGFQGYTF.

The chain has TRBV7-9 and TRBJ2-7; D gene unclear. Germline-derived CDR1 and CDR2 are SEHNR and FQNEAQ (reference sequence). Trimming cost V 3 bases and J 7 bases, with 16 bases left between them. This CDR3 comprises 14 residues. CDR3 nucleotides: TGTGCCAGCAGCTTCCCGCCCACCGGCAATGAGCAGTACTTC. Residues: CASSFPPTGNEQYF. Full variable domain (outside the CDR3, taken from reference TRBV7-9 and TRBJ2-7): DTGVSQNPRHKITKRGQNVTFRCDPISEHNRLYWYRQTLGQGPEFLTYFQNEAQLEKSRLLSDRFSAERPKGSFSTLEIQRTEQGDSAMYLCASSFPPTGNEQYFGPGTRLTVT.

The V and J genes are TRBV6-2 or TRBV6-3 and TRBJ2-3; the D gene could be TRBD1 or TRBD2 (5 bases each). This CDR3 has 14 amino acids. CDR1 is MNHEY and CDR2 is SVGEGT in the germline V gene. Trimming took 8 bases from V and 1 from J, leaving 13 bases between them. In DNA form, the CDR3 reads TGTGCCAGCGCTCCGGGACCCCGCACAGATACGCAGTATTTT. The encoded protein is CASAPGPRTDTQYF.

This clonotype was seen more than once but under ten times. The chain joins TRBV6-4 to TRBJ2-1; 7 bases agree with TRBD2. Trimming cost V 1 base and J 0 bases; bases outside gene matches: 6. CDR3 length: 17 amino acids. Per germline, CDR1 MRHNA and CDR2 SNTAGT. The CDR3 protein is CASSDWAGARSYNEQFF. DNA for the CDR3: TGTGCCAGCAGTGACTGGGCGGGAGCGCGCTCCTACAATGAGCAGTTCTTC.

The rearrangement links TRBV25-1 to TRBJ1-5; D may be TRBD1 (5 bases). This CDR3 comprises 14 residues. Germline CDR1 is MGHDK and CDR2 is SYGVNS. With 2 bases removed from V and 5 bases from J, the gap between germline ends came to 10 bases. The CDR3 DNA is TGTGCCAGCAGTGAACACGGGGCTCATCAGCCCCAGCATTTT. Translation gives CASSEHGAHQPQHF. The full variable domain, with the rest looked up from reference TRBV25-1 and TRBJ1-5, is EADIYQTPRYLVIGTGKKITLECSQTMGHDKMYWYQQDPGMELHLIHYSYGVNSTEKGDLSSESTVSRIRTEHFPLTLESARPSHTSQYLCASSEHGAHQPQHFGDGTRLSIL.